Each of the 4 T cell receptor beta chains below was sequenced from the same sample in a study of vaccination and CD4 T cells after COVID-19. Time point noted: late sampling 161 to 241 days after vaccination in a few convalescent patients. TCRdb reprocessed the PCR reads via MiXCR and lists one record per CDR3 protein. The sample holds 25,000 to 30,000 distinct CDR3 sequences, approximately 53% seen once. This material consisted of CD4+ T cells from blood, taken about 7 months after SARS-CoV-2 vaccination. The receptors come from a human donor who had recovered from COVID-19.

CDR3: CASSYRARKETQYF. Written as DNA, the CDR3 is TGTGCCAGCAGTTACAGGGCAAGAAAAGAGACCCAGTACTTC. This chain joins TRBV6-5 and TRBJ2-5; no definite D call. V dropped 2 bases and J dropped 3 bases, with 10 bases sitting between them. This CDR3 contains 14 residues. Germline assignment: CDR1 MNHEY and CDR2 SVGAGI.

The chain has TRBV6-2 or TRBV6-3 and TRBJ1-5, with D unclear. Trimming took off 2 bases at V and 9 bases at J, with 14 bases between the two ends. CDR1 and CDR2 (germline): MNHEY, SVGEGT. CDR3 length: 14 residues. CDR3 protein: CASSYGQRLGPQHF. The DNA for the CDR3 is TGTGCCAGCAGTTACGGTCAGCGTTTGGGGCCCCAGCATTTT.

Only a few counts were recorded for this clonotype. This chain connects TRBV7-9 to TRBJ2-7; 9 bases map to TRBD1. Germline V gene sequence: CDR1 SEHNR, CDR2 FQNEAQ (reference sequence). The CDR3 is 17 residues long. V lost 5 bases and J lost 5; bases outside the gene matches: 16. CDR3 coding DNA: TGTGCCAGCAGCCCAAGGCGGTCCCTTGGGACAGGGAACGAGCAGTACTTC. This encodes CASSPRRSLGTGNEQYF. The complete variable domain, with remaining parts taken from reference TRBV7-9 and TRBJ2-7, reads DTGVSQNPRHKITKRGQNVTFRCDPISEHNRLYWYRQTLGQGPEFLTYFQNEAQLEKSRLLSDRFSAERPKGSFSTLEIQRTEQGDSAMYLCASSPRRSLGTGNEQYFGPGTRLTVT.

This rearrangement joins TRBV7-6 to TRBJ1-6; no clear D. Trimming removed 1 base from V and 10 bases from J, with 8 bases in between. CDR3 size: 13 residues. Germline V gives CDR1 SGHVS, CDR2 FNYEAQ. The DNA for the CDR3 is TGTGCCAGCAGCTTAGGTCCGGGGTCACCCCTCCACTTT. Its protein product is CASSLGPGSPLHF.